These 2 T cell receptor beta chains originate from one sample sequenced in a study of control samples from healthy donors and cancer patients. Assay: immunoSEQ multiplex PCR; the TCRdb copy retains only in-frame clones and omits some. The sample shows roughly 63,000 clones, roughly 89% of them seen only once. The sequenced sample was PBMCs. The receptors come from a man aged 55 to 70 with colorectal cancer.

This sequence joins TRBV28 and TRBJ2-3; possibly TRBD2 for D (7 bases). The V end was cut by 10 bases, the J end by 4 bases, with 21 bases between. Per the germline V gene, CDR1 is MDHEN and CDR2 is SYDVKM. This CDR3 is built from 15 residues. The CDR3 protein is CATSQGGGSADTQYF. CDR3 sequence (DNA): TGTGCCACCTCCCAAGGGGGGGGCTCAGCAGATACGCAGTATTTT. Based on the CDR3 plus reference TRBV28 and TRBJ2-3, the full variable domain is DVKVTQSSRYLVKRTGEKVFLECVQDMDHENMFWYRQDPGLGLRLIYFSYDVKMKEKGDIPEGYSVSREKKERFSLILESASTNQTSMYLCATSQGGGSADTQYFGPGTRLTVL.

CDR3 bases: TGCAGCGGCCTGTGGGGGGAAAAACTGTTTTTT. This sequence encodes CSGLWGEKLFF. J is TRBJ1-4 and V is TRBV29-1; D may be TRBD1 (5 bases). V lost 7 bases, J lost 8 bases, and 11 bases lay in between. Germline V gene sequence: CDR1 SQVTM, CDR2 ANQGSEA. CDR3 length equals 11 residues.